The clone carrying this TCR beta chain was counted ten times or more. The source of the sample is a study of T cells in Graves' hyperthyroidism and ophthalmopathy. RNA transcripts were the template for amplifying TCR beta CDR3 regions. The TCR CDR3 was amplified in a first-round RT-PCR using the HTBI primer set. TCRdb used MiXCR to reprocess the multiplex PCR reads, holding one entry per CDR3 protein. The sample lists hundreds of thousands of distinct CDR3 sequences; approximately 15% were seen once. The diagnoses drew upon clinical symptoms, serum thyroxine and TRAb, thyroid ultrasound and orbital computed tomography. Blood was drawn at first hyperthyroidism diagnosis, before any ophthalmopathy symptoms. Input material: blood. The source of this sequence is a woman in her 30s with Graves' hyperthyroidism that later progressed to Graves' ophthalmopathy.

CDR3 loop: CASSLVAGNAQETQYF. As DNA, the CDR3 is TGTGCCAGCAGCTTGGTGGCGGGGAACGCCCAAGAGACCCAGTACTTC. The chain joins TRBV5-6 to TRBJ2-5, with a tentative D call TRBD2 (6 bases). The V end was cut by 0 bases, the J end by 1 base, with 13 bases between. This CDR3 region has 16 residues. Germline CDR1 is SGHDT and CDR2 is YYEEEE.